A single sample is the source of the 5 T cell receptor beta chains below, sequenced in a study of blood T cell repertoires in COVID-19 (TCRdb year 2020). The library was obtained by the immunoSEQ multiplex PCR assay. The table was pulled from immuneACCESS by TCRdb, which kept in-frame rearrangements only. Such tables lose some clones; where checked, under half of the loss comes from unresolved V genes, and the rest has no known cause. The sample contains under 300,000 clones, approximately 84% of them found a single time. The ten most abundant clones make up approximately 1.5% of the sample. Sequencing input: peripheral blood. The receptors here all came from a human donor with COVID-19, enrolled during active disease. The donor label of this sample is uncertain.

The chain links TRBV5-6 to TRBJ1-5; D gene unclear. V was pared by 1 base and J by 8 bases, with 13 bases between. The CDR3 spans 14 residues. Germline V lookup: CDR1 SGHDT, CDR2 YYEEEE. DNA for the CDR3: TGTGCCAGCAGCTTGAGTGCGGCCTTTGAGCCCCAGCATTTT. It specifies CASSLSAAFEPQHF.

J is TRBJ1-2 and V is TRBV10-3; 8 bases match TRBD1. The CDR3 contains 13 residues. Germline trimming cut 11 bases from V and 1 base from J; bases unmatched to any gene: 6. Germline lookup yields CDR1 ENHRY and CDR2 SYGVKD. CDR3 bases: TGTGCCCGAGGGACAGGACTTAACTATGGCTACACCTTC. Its translation: CARGTGLNYGYTF.

This rearrangement joins TRBV10-1 to TRBJ2-7; TRBD2 matches 11 bases. The CDR3 has 14 residues. Per the germline V gene, CDR1 is WNHNN and CDR2 is SYGVQD (reference sequence). V shed 6 bases and J 3 bases; nucleotides not matched to a gene: 4. The CDR3 coding sequence is TGCGCCAGCAGCCCCGGGACTAGCGGCTACGAGCAGTACTTC. Residues: CASSPGTSGYEQYF.

This clone was seen only once. The chain employs TRBV9 and TRBJ2-7; the match to TRBD2 covers 9 bases. Germline V CDR1 and CDR2: SGDLS, YYNGEE. This CDR3 has 16 amino acids. After removal of 4 bases from V and 2 bases from J, the junction contained 10 bases not matched to a gene. For the CDR3, the DNA is TGTGCCAGCAGCCCAGAGGTCCTAGCGGGGACCTACGAGCAGTACTTC. As protein: CASSPEVLAGTYEQYF.

The rearrangement joins TRBV20-1 to TRBJ1-1; possible D gene TRBD1, 5 bases. Trimming stripped 3 bases from V and 11 bases from J, with 16 bases between. This CDR3 spans 12 amino acids. The germline V gene has CDR1 DFQATT and CDR2 SNEGSKA (reference sequence). The CDR3 sequence is CSASTQGVEAFF. The DNA of the CDR3 is TGCAGTGCTAGTACCCAAGGGGTCGAGGCTTTCTTT.